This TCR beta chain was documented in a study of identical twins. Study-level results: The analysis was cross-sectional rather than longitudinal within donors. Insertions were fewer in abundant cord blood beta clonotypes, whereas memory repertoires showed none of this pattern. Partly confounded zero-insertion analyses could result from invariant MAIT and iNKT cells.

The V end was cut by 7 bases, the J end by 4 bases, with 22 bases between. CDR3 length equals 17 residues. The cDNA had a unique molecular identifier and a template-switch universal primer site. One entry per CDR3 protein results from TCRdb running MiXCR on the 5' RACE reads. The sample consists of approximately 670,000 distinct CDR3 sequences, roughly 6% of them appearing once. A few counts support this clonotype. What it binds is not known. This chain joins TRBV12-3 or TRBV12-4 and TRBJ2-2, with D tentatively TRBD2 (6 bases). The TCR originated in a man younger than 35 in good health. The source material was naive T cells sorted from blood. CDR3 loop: CASIFWGSGLLTGELFF. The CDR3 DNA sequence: TGTGCCAGCATATTTTGGGGATCGGGACTGCTCACCGGGGAGCTGTTTTTT.